Listed here are 9 T cell receptor beta chains from one sample, sequenced in a study of blood T cell repertoires in COVID-19 (dated by TCRdb to between 2020 and 2021). Libraries were built with the immunoSEQ multiplex PCR assay. The clones in this table, taken by TCRdb from immuneACCESS, are in-frame only. Not every clone is retained; where verified, under half of the shortfall comes from an unresolved V gene, and the cause of the rest is unknown. The sample records a few hundred thousand clones, more than 70% of which are singletons. Around 8% of the sample rests with the top ten. The sample taken for sequencing was peripheral blood. These receptors originate from a woman aged 45-65 years who had recovered from COVID-19.

This chain links TRBV2 with TRBJ1-1; TRBD1 matches at 8 bases. The germline gives CDR1 SNHLY, CDR2 FYNNEI. Unmatched junction bases numbered 8, after V lost 6 bases and J lost 2 bases. CDR3 length: 15 residues. The CDR3 spells CASRFRTGGNTEAFF. CDR3 bases: TGTGCCAGCAGGTTCCGTACAGGGGGTAACACTGAAGCTTTCTTT.

The chain has TRBV9 and TRBJ2-2; D not certain. This CDR3 spans 16 amino acids. Trimming removed 2 bases from V and 0 bases from J, with 11 bases in between. Germline V gene data show CDR1 as SGDLS and CDR2 as YYNGEE. The chain's CDR3 is CASSVHVSTNTGELFF. In DNA form, the CDR3 reads TGTGCCAGCAGCGTCCACGTAAGCACGAACACCGGGGAGCTGTTTTTT.

The chain couples TRBV29-1 to TRBJ1-3; D not resolved. Germline lookup yields CDR1 SQVTM and CDR2 ANQGSEA. V was trimmed by 7 bases and J by 8 bases, leaving 18 bases between them. The CDR3 extends over 13 amino acids. The CDR3 DNA reads TGCAGCGCGTGGTCAGGATCCTCAGACACCATATATTTT. It is translated as CSAWSGSSDTIYF.

The rearrangement uses TRBV10-3 and TRBJ2-6, with 9 nucleotides matching TRBD1. This CDR3 is built from 16 residues. After removal of 2 bases from V and 2 bases from J, the junction contained 1 base not matched to a gene. Germline-derived CDR1 and CDR2 are ENHRY and SYGVKD. This CDR3 is CAISETGGTGANVLTF. CDR3 DNA sequence: TGTGCCATCAGTGAGACAGGGGGCACTGGGGCCAACGTCCTGACTTTC.

The chain employs TRBV28 and TRBJ1-1, with TRBD1 as a possible D gene (6 bases). CDR1 is MDHEN, CDR2 SYDVKM, per germline. Trimming took 4 bases from V and 2 from J, leaving 14 bases between them. The length of the CDR3 is 15 residues. The CDR3 protein is CASSSQGKINTEAFF. The DNA for the CDR3 is TGTGCCAGCAGTTCTCAGGGGAAGATAAACACTGAAGCTTTCTTT.

The V call is TRBV27, the J call TRBJ1-1, with D unresolved. Germline V gene lookup returns CDR1 MNHEY and CDR2 SMNVEV (reference sequence). This CDR3 comprises 14 residues. Between the trimmed V and J ends, which lost 3 bases and 4 bases, there was a span of 12 bases. The CDR3 is CASSFLGGTTEAFF. The CDR3 DNA reads as TGTGCCAGCAGTTTCCTCGGAGGAACCACTGAAGCTTTCTTT.

The CDR3 coding sequence is TGCGCCAGCAGTGAGTCCGTGAGAGATACGCAGTATTTT. Its translation: CASSESVRDTQYF. The J gene is TRBJ2-3, the V gene TRBV10-1; unclear D gene. The germline gives CDR1 WNHNN, CDR2 SYGVQD (reference sequence). Trimming removed 0 bases from V and 5 bases from J, with 6 bases in between. This CDR3 has 13 amino acids.

The genes are TRBV6-5 and TRBJ2-1; 7 bases map to TRBD1. Per germline, CDR1 MNHEY and CDR2 SVGAGI. V shed 8 bases, J shed 1 base, and the junction held 8 bases outside the gene matches. The CDR3 consists of 15 residues. In DNA form, the CDR3 reads TGTGCCAGCGGTCCACAGGGGATTTCCTACAATGAGCAGTTCTTC. Amino acids: CASGPQGISYNEQFF.

This clone was counted once. CDR3 in DNA: TGTGCCAGCAGCCTACGGACAGGGGGTAGCACAGATACGCAGTATTTT. As protein: CASSLRTGGSTDTQYF. This rearrangement joins TRBV7-3 to TRBJ2-3, with 10 nucleotides matching TRBD1. This CDR3 spans 16 amino acids. The V gene's germline CDR1 is SGHTA and CDR2 FQGTGA. V trimming: 5 bases; J trimming: 0 bases; junction bases outside the gene matches: 5.